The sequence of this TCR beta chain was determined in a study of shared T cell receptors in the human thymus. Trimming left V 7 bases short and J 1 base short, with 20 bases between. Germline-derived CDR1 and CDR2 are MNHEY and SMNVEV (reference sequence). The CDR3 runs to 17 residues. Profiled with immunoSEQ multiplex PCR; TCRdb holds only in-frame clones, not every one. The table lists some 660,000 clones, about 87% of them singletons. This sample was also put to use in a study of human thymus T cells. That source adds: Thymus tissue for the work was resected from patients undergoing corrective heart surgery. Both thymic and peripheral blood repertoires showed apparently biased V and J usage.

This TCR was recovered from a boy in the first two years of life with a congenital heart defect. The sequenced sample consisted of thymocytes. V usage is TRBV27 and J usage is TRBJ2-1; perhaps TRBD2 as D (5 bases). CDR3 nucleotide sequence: TGTGCCAGCACACATGGCCTCCACCGGGATTCCTACAATGAGCAGTTCTTC. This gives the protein CASTHGLHRDSYNEQFF.